The 27 T cell receptor beta chains below were found in one sample sequenced in a study of shared clonotypes between healthy human individuals. Profiling relied on immunoSEQ multiplex PCR, and the TCRdb table lists in-frame clones only, not all of them. This table has about 610,000 clones, approximately 96% appearing once. CD45RO-negative, CCR7-positively selected cells formed the naive CD8 fraction, excluding terminally differentiated effector memory CD45RA+ cells. Sequencing used naive CD8+ T cells sorted from blood. All receptors come from a woman in her twenties or thirties in good health.

This sequence joins TRBV15 and TRBJ2-3; 13 bases match TRBD2. This CDR3 has 16 amino acids. Per germline, CDR1 LNHNV and CDR2 YYDKDF (reference sequence). The ends lost 4 bases at V and 1 base at J; junction bases unmatched: 2. The CDR3 DNA reads as TGTGCCACCAGCAAAGGACTAGCGGGAGGCACAGATACGCAGTATTTT. It yields the protein CATSKGLAGGTDTQYF. Full variable domain (outside the CDR3, taken from reference TRBV15 and TRBJ2-3): DAMVIQNPRYQVTQFGKPVTLSCSQTLNHNVMYWYQQKSSQAPKLLFHYYDKDFNNEADTPDNFQSRRPNTSFCFLDIRSPGLGDTAMYLCATSKGLAGGTDTQYFGPGTRLTVL.

V usage is TRBV27 and J usage is TRBJ2-1, with 9 nucleotides matching TRBD2. The CDR3 is 13 residues long. V shed 8 bases and J 8 bases; nucleotides not matched to a gene: 7. Germline V gives CDR1 MNHEY, CDR2 SMNVEV (reference sequence). CDR3 region: CASGSGLAYEQFF. CDR3 bases: TGTGCCAGCGGATCGGGACTAGCATATGAGCAGTTCTTC.

The chain uses TRBV7-2 and TRBJ2-7; the match to TRBD1 covers 9 bases. The CDR3 contains 15 residues. V lost 3 bases and J lost 5; bases outside the gene matches: 8. The V gene's germline CDR1 is SGHTA and CDR2 FQGNSA. CDR3 bases: TGTGCCAGCAGCTTGGAGGGGGACAGGGTCGACGAGCAGTACTTC. Its protein product is CASSLEGDRVDEQYF.

The chain joins TRBV7-9 to TRBJ1-4; 12 positions agree with TRBD1. The V segment lost 4 bases and the J segment 7 bases; nucleotides outside the gene matches: 10. The germline gives CDR1 SEHNR, CDR2 FQNEAQ (reference sequence). The CDR3 contains 17 residues. The CDR3 region is CASSSLGDRGHSEKLFF. The DNA for the CDR3 is TGTGCCAGCAGCTCCCTCGGGGACAGGGGGCATAGTGAAAAACTGTTTTTT.

DNA of the CDR3: TGTGCCAGCAGCTTGGAAACAGATACGCAGTATTTT. Translation: CASSLETDTQYF. The V and J genes are TRBV5-6 and TRBJ2-3; D gene unclear. Trimming shortened V by 0 bases and J by 3 bases, and 2 bases separated the two germline ends. The CDR3 length is 12 residues. Per the germline V gene, CDR1 is SGHDT and CDR2 is YYEEEE.

V and J are TRBV25-1 and TRBJ2-7; D possibly uses TRBD1 or TRBD2 (7 bases each). V lost 6 bases, J lost 12 bases, and 24 bases lay in between. The CDR3 totals 14 residues. Per the germline V gene, CDR1 is MGHDK and CDR2 is SYGVNS. In DNA form, the CDR3 reads TGTGCCAGCAGCGATACAGGGGTCCCCGGGGGGACGTACTTC. This encodes CASSDTGVPGGTYF.

This chain joins TRBV4-1 and TRBJ1-2; possible D gene TRBD1, 5 bases. Germline V gives CDR1 MGHRA, CDR2 YSYEKL. This CDR3 comprises 14 residues. V lost 7 bases to trimming and J lost 0 bases, with 12 bases between them. The CDR3 loop reads CASTQTASNYGYTF. The CDR3 bases are TGCGCCAGCACCCAGACAGCCTCTAACTATGGCTACACCTTC.

The rearrangement uses TRBV15 and TRBJ2-1, with 10 bases fitting TRBD2. The germline gives CDR1 LNHNV, CDR2 YYDKDF (reference sequence). V dropped 7 bases and J dropped 5; count of bases not matched to a gene: 8. This CDR3 has 15 amino acids. The CDR3 loop is CATTSTSGENNEQFF. The CDR3 DNA reads TGTGCCACCACCAGTACTAGCGGGGAGAACAATGAGCAGTTCTTC.

This clone has a single count. The chain is built from TRBV11-2 and TRBJ1-4; no clear D. V lost 3 bases and J lost 5, with 10 bases in between. This CDR3 has 14 residues. Looked up from germline, CDR1 is SGHAT and CDR2 is FQNNGV. The DNA for the CDR3 is TGTGCCAGCAGCTTCTACAGTCAAAATGAAAAACTGTTTTTT. The encoded protein is CASSFYSQNEKLFF.

The chain couples TRBV27 to TRBJ1-2, with D maybe TRBD1 (6 bases). The length of the CDR3 is 13 residues. In germline, CDR1 is MNHEY, CDR2 SMNVEV (reference sequence). Trimming took 4 bases from V and 4 from J, leaving 10 bases between them. CDR3 amino acids: CASSWTAGYGYTF. CDR3 DNA: TGTGCCAGCAGTTGGACAGCTGGCTATGGCTACACCTTC.

This chain uses TRBV28 with TRBJ1-6; D possibly corresponds to TRBD1 (5 bases). V gave up 3 bases and J gave up 10 bases, with 13 bases separating them. Germline CDR1 is MDHEN and CDR2 is SYDVKM. The CDR3 spans 14 residues. This CDR3 is CASSFRVEGSPLHF. The CDR3 DNA sequence: TGTGCCAGCAGTTTCAGGGTGGAGGGCTCACCCCTCCACTTT.

The chain carries TRBV27 and TRBJ2-7, with TRBD2 matching 14 bases. V lost 5 bases, J lost 1 base, and 10 bases stayed unmatched. This CDR3 is built from 18 residues. Germline-derived CDR1 and CDR2 are MNHEY and SMNVEV (reference sequence). CDR3 coding DNA: TGTGCCAGCAGTCCCGGACTAGCGGGAGGATTGAGATCCTACGAGCAGTACTTC. Translated: CASSPGLAGGLRSYEQYF.

This chain joins TRBV27 and TRBJ1-5; perhaps TRBD1 as D (6 bases). The CDR3 extends over 18 amino acids. Trimming shortened V by 6 bases and J by 0 bases, and 21 bases separated the two germline ends. Germline V gene lookup returns CDR1 MNHEY and CDR2 SMNVEV (reference sequence). The DNA for the CDR3 is TGTGCCAGCAGACCCGGGGGACACTCGGCCTATAGCAATCAGCCCCAGCATTTT. This codes for CASRPGGHSAYSNQPQHF.

The V call is TRBV25-1, the J call TRBJ1-1; 8 bases line up with TRBD1. Germline assignment: CDR1 MGHDK and CDR2 SYGVNS. V lost 5 bases to trimming and J lost 4 bases; unmatched junction nucleotides: 6. This CDR3 is built from 14 residues. The CDR3 nucleotides read TGTGCCAGCAGTAACACAGGGGGGGGCACTGAAGCTTTCTTT. It specifies CASSNTGGGTEAFF. Variable domain in full (rest from reference TRBV25-1 and TRBJ1-1): EADIYQTPRYLVIGTGKKITLECSQTMGHDKMYWYQQDPGMELHLIHYSYGVNSTEKGDLSSESTVSRIRTEHFPLTLESARPSHTSQYLCASSNTGGGTEAFFGQGTRLTVV.

This sequence joins TRBV19 and TRBJ2-2; D tentatively reads TRBD1 or TRBD2 (5 bases each). Germline V gene lookup returns CDR1 LNHDA and CDR2 SQIVND (reference sequence). Trimming cost V 7 bases and J 5 bases, with 23 bases left between them. The CDR3 loop spans 17 amino acids. The CDR3, as DNA: TGTGCCAGTACTTCACTGGAACAGGTCGGGGATACCGGGGAGCTGTTTTTT. Amino acid sequence: CASTSLEQVGDTGELFF.

V and J are TRBV4-1 and TRBJ2-3; 9 bases match TRBD1. CDR3 length: 15 amino acids. Trimming cost V 3 bases and J 2 bases; bases outside gene matches: 3. Germline lookup yields CDR1 MGHRA and CDR2 YSYEKL. The CDR3 coding sequence is TGCGCCAGCAGCCACGGGACAGGGTTCACAGATACGCAGTATTTT. As protein: CASSHGTGFTDTQYF.

J is TRBJ2-2 and V is TRBV7-9; 10 bases are a match to TRBD1. CDR3 length equals 17 residues. Looked up from germline, CDR1 is SEHNR and CDR2 is FQNEAQ (reference sequence). J lost 3 bases, V lost 5 bases, and 9 bases had no gene match. CDR3 coding DNA: TGTGCCAGCAGCCTACCCCCAGGGACAGGGGACACCGGGGAGCTGTTTTTT. This translates into CASSLPPGTGDTGELFF.

The rearrangement joins TRBV20-1 to TRBJ2-1; D is ambiguous. Germline V gives CDR1 DFQATT, CDR2 SNEGSKA (reference sequence). Between the trimmed V and J ends, which lost 5 bases and 8 bases, there was a span of 10 bases. The length of the CDR3 is 11 residues. The CDR3 here is CSASTVHEQFF. As DNA, the CDR3 is TGCAGTGCTTCTACAGTCCATGAGCAGTTCTTC.

This rearrangement joins TRBV28 to TRBJ1-1, with TRBD1 matching over 9 bases. CDR1 and CDR2 from the germline V gene are MDHEN and SYDVKM. V dropped 8 bases and J dropped 2; count of bases not matched to a gene: 9. CDR3 length: 15 residues. The CDR3 nucleotides are TGTGCCAGCGATGTCGGGACAGGGTCCAACACTGAAGCTTTCTTT. Protein: CASDVGTGSNTEAFF.

This clone was observed a single time. The chain combines TRBV28 with TRBJ2-6; D is possibly TRBD2 (5 bases). The CDR3 spans 18 residues. Germline CDR1 and CDR2: MDHEN and SYDVKM. The germline V and J ends were trimmed by 4 bases and 0 bases, with 16 bases remaining between them. This chain's CDR3 is CASSSPRMAGSGANVLTF. The CDR3 DNA reads TGTGCCAGCAGTTCCCCCCGTATGGCGGGCTCTGGGGCCAACGTCCTGACTTTC.

The CDR3 DNA reads as TGTGCCTGGAGTGTCCAGGGGGCAGGCGAGCAGTACTTC. It specifies CAWSVQGAGEQYF. The chain recombines TRBV30 with TRBJ2-7; 8 bases are shared with TRBD1. This CDR3 has 13 amino acids. The J segment lost 6 bases and the V segment lost 0 bases, leaving 4 bases of the junction unmatched. Germline CDR1 is GTSNPN and CDR2 is SVGIG (reference sequence).

The chain couples TRBV2 to TRBJ1-5; TRBD1 might be the D (5 bases). In germline, CDR1 is SNHLY, CDR2 FYNNEI. This CDR3 has 14 residues. V shed 8 bases and J shed 2 bases, with 13 bases lying between them. DNA for the CDR3: TGTGCCAGCCGAACTGGGGGTGGCAATCAGCCCCAGCATTTT. It encodes CASRTGGGNQPQHF. Variable domain in full (rest from reference TRBV2 and TRBJ1-5): EPEVTQTPSHQVTQMGQEVILRCVPISNHLYFYWYRQILGQKVEFLVSFYNNEISEKSEIFDDQFSVERPDGSNFTLKIRSTKLEDSAMYFCASRTGGGNQPQHFGDGTRLSIL.

J is TRBJ2-3 and V is TRBV11-2, with 11 nucleotides matching TRBD1. The germline CDR1 and CDR2 sequences are SGHAT and FQNNGV. The CDR3 is 15 amino acids. J gave up 6 bases and V 1 base, and 3 bases lay outside the gene matches. CDR3 in amino acids: CASSLVGQGGDTQYF. The CDR3 DNA reads as TGTGCCAGCAGCTTAGTGGGACAGGGGGGGGATACGCAGTATTTT.

The chain links TRBV27 to TRBJ2-1, with unresolved D. CDR3 size: 14 residues. V dropped 6 bases and J dropped 5 bases, with 14 bases sitting between them. The germline CDR1 and CDR2 sequences are MNHEY and SMNVEV (reference sequence). Here the CDR3 reads CASSPTGYNNEQFF. CDR3 nucleotides: TGTGCCAGCAGCCCCACCGGCTACAACAATGAGCAGTTCTTC.

The chain uses TRBV7-8 and TRBJ2-1, with 11 bases that match TRBD1. The CDR3 sequence is 15 residues long. J lost 5 bases, V lost 4 bases, and 4 bases had no gene match. The germline V gene encodes CDR1 SGHVS and CDR2 FQNEAQ. CDR3 protein: CASSSGTGGNNEQFF. The CDR3 bases are TGTGCCAGCAGCTCAGGGACAGGGGGGAACAATGAGCAGTTCTTC.

The CDR3 bases are TGTGCCAGCAGTTACTCTCTCTCAAAAGGACCCTACGAGCAGTACTTC. Residues: CASSYSLSKGPYEQYF. The chain couples TRBV6-5 to TRBJ2-7; the D is unclear. Germline CDR1 and CDR2: MNHEY and SVGAGI. The V end was cut by 0 bases, the J end by 2 bases, with 14 bases between. The CDR3 runs to 16 residues.

This clone occurred once. This rearrangement joins TRBV19 to TRBJ2-7, with TRBD2 identical over 9 bases. This CDR3 has 15 residues. The trim removed 3 bases at V and 5 bases at J, leaving 8 bases unmatched. Germline CDR1 reads LNHDA; CDR2 reads SQIVND (reference sequence). The CDR3: CASSISGGRADEQYF. CDR3 DNA sequence: TGTGCCAGTAGTATCTCGGGCGGGAGGGCCGACGAGCAGTACTTC.